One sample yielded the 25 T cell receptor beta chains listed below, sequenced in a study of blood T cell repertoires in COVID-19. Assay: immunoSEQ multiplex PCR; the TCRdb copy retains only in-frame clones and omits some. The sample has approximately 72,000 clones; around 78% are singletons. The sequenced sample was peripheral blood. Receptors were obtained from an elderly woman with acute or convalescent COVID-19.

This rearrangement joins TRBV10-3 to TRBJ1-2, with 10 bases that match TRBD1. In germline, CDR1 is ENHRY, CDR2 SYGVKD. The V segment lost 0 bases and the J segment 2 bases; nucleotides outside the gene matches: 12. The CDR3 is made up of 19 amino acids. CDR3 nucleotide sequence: TGTGCCATCAGTGAGTCGAGGGGGACAGGGGAGAAGTTGAACTATGGCTACACCTTC. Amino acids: CAISESRGTGEKLNYGYTF.

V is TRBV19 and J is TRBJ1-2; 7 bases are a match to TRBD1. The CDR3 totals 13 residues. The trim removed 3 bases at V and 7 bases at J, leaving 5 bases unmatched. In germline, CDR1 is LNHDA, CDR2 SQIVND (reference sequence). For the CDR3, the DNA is TGTGCCAGTAGTATTAAGGGGGCGTTTGGCTACACCTTC. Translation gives CASSIKGAFGYTF.

The CDR3 DNA is TGCGCCAGCAGCTCCCTGAGAGGGGGCAACACTGAAGCTTTCTTT. Protein product: CASSSLRGGNTEAFF. V is TRBV5-1 and J is TRBJ1-1; 7 bases fit TRBD1. V shed 3 bases, J shed 2 bases, and the junction held 7 bases outside the gene matches. The CDR3 spans 15 residues. Germline CDR1 SGHRS, CDR2 YFSETQ. Full variable domain (remainder filled in from reference TRBV5-1 and TRBJ1-1): KAGVTQTPRYLIKTRGQQVTLSCSPISGHRSVSWYQQTPGQGLQFLFEYFSETQRNKGNFPGRFSGRQFSNSRSEMNVSTLELGDSALYLCASSSLRGGNTEAFFGQGTRLTVV.

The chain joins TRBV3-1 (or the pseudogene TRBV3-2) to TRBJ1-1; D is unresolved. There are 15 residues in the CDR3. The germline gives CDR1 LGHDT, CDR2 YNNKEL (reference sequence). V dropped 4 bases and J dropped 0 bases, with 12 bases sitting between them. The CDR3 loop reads CASSPSGLMNTEAFF. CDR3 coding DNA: TGTGCCAGCAGCCCTTCCGGACTGATGAACACTGAAGCTTTCTTT.

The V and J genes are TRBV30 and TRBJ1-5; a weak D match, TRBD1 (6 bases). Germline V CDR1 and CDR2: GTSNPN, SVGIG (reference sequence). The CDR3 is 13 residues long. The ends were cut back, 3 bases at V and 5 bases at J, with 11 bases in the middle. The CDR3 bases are TGTGCCTGGAGCAAAGGGGGGGATCAGCCCCAGCATTTT. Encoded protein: CAWSKGGDQPQHF.

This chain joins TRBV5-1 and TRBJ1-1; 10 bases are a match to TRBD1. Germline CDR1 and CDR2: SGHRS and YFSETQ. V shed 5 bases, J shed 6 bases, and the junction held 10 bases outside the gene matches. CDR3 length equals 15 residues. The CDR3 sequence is CASSYDRGPDPEAFF. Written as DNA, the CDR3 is TGCGCCAGCAGTTATGACAGGGGGCCCGATCCTGAAGCTTTCTTT.

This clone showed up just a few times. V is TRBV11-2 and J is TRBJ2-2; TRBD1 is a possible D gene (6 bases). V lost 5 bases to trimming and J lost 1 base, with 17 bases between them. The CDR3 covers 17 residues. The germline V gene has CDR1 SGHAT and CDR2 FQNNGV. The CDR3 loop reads CASSRDSGARNTGELFF. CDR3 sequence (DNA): TGTGCCAGCAGCCGAGACTCAGGGGCGCGGAACACCGGGGAGCTGTTTTTT.

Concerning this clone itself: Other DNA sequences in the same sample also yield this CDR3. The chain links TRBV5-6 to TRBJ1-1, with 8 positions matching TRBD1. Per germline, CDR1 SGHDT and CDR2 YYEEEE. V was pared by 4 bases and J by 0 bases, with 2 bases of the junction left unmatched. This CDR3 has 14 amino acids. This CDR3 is CASSRQGMNTEAFF. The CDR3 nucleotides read TGTGCCAGCAGCAGACAGGGGATGAACACTGAAGCTTTCTTT.

CDR3 sequence: CASPPTSGSPGEQYF. For the CDR3, the DNA is TGTGCCAGCCCCCCCACTAGCGGGAGTCCTGGCGAGCAGTACTTC. The chain has TRBV6-5 and TRBJ2-7, with TRBD2 matching over 11 bases. Trimming took 8 bases from V and 6 from J; bases not matched to a gene: 12. This CDR3 region has 15 residues. Per the germline V gene, CDR1 is MNHEY and CDR2 is SVGAGI.

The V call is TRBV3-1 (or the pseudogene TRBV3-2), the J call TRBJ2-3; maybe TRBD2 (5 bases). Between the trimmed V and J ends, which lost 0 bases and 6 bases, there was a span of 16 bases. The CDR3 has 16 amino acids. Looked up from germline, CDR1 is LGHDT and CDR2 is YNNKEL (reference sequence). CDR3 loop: CASSQDLPGLGDTQYF. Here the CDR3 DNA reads TGTGCCAGCAGCCAAGATCTCCCGGGGTTGGGGGATACGCAGTATTTT.

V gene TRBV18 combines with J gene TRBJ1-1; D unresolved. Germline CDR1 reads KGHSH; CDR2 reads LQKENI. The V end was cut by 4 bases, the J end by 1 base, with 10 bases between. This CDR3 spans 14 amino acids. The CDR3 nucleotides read TGTGCCAGCTCACTCGGTCGGGGGAACACTGAAGCTTTCTTT. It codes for CASSLGRGNTEAFF.

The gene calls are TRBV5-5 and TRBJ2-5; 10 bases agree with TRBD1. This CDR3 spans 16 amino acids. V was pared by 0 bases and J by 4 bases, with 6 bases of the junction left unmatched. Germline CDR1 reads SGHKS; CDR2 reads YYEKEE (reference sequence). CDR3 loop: CASSLEGQGMLETQYF. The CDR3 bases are TGTGCCAGCAGCTTGGAGGGACAGGGGATGTTAGAGACCCAGTACTTC.

The CDR3 reads CASTRKRETEAFF. As DNA, the CDR3 is TGTGCCAGCACTCGGAAGAGGGAAACTGAAGCTTTCTTT. The rearrangement joins TRBV6-5 to TRBJ1-1; D unresolved. V was trimmed by 7 bases and J by 5 bases, leaving 14 bases between them. The CDR3 length is 13 residues. Looked up from germline, CDR1 is MNHEY and CDR2 is SVGAGI.

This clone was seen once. The DNA for the CDR3 is TGTGCCAGCTCACCATTCCAGGTACAGGAGACTGAAGCTTTCTTT. Translation gives CASSPFQVQETEAFF. The chain links TRBV18 to TRBJ1-1, with TRBD1 as a possible D gene (5 bases). The germline CDR1 and CDR2 sequences are KGHSH and LQKENI. V lost 2 bases and J lost 5, with 15 bases in between. CDR3 length equals 15 residues. Combining the CDR3 with reference TRBV18 and TRBJ1-1 gives the whole variable domain NAGVMQNPRHLVRRRGQEARLRCSPMKGHSHVYWYRQLPEEGLKFMVYLQKENIIDESGMPKERFSAEFPKEGPSILRIQQVVRGDSAAYFCASSPFQVQETEAFFGQGTRLTVV.

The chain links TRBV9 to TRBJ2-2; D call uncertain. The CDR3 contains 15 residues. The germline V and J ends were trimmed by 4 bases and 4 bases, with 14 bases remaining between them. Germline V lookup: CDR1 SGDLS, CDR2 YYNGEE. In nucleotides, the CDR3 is TGTGCCAGCAGCCCCACCGTTGGCGGCACCGGGGAGCTGTTTTTT. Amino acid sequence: CASSPTVGGTGELFF.

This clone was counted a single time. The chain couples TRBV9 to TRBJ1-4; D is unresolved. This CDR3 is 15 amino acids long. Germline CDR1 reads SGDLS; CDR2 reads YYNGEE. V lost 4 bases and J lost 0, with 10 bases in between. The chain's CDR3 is CASSSLSATNEKLFF. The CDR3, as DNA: TGTGCCAGCAGCTCCCTATCTGCAACTAATGAAAAACTGTTTTTT.

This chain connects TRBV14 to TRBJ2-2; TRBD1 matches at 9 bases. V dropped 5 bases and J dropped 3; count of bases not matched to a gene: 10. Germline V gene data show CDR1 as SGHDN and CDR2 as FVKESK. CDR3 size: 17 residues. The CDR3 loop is CASSTSRDRDYTGELFF. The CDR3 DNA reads TGTGCCAGCAGCACCTCCCGGGACAGGGATTACACCGGGGAGCTGTTTTTT.

Here the CDR3 reads CASSSLGGGRAFYEQYF. For the CDR3, the DNA is TGTGCCAGCAGCTCCCTTGGAGGCGGGAGGGCCTTCTACGAGCAGTACTTC. The chain is built from TRBV5-6 and TRBJ2-7; TRBD2 matches at 9 bases. V was pared by 3 bases and J by 3 bases, with 13 bases of the junction left unmatched. The germline CDR1 and CDR2 sequences are SGHDT and YYEEEE. The CDR3 covers 17 residues.

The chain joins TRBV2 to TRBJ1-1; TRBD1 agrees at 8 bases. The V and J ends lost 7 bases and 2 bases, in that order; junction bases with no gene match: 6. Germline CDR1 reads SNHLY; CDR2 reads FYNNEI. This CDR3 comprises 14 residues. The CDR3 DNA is TGTGCCAGCAAGTTCGGGACAGGTAACACTGAAGCTTTCTTT. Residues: CASKFGTGNTEAFF.

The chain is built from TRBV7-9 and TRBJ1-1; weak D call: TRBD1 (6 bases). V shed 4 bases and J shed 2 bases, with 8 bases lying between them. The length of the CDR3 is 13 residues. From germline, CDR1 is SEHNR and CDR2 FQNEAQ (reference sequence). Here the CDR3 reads CASSSQGNTEAFF. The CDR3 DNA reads TGTGCCAGCAGCTCACAGGGAAACACTGAAGCTTTCTTT.

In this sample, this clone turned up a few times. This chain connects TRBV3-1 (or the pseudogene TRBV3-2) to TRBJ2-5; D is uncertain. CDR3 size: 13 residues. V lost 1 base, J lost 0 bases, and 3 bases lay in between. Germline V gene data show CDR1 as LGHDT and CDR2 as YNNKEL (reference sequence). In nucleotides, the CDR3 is TGTGCCAGCAGCCAAGCCTACCAAGAGACCCAGTACTTC. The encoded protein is CASSQAYQETQYF.

The CDR3 region has the DNA TGTGCCACCAGCCCCAACCCGGCCCAAGCAGGTGAGCAGTTCTTC. This encodes CATSPNPAQAGEQFF. The V gene is TRBV15, the J gene TRBJ2-1; unclear D gene. V lost 5 bases to trimming and J lost 9 bases, with 20 bases between them. Germline-derived CDR1 and CDR2 are LNHNV and YYDKDF (reference sequence). The CDR3 spans 15 residues.

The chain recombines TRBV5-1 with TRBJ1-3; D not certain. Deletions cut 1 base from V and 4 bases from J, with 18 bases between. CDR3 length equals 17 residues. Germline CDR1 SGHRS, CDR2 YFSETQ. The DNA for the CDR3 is TGCGCCAGCAGCTTGCAACCGAGGGAGCTCGGCGGAAACACCATATATTTT. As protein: CASSLQPRELGGNTIYF. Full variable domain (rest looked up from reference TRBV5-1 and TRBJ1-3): KAGVTQTPRYLIKTRGQQVTLSCSPISGHRSVSWYQQTPGQGLQFLFEYFSETQRNKGNFPGRFSGRQFSNSRSEMNVSTLELGDSALYLCASSLQPRELGGNTIYFGEGSWLTVV.

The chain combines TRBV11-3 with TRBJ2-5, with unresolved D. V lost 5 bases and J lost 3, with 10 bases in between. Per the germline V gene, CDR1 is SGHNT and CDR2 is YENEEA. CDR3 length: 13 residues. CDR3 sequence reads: CASSAGFKETQYF. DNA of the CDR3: TGTGCCAGCAGCGCAGGATTTAAAGAGACCCAGTACTTC.

The CDR3: CASRGRVDTGELFF. For the CDR3, the DNA is TGTGCCAGTAGAGGCAGGGTGGACACCGGGGAGCTGTTTTTT. The chain is built from TRBV19 and TRBJ2-2, with a possible D match to TRBD1 (5 bases). Germline assignment: CDR1 LNHDA and CDR2 SQIVND (reference sequence). Deletions cut 6 bases from V and 3 bases from J, with 11 bases between. This CDR3 region has 14 residues. Full variable domain (outside the CDR3, taken from reference TRBV19 and TRBJ2-2): DGGITQSPKYLFRKEGQNVTLSCEQNLNHDAMYWYRQDPGQGLRLIYYSQIVNDFQKGDIAEGYSVSREKKESFPLTVTSAQKNPTAFYLCASRGRVDTGELFFGEGSRLTVL.